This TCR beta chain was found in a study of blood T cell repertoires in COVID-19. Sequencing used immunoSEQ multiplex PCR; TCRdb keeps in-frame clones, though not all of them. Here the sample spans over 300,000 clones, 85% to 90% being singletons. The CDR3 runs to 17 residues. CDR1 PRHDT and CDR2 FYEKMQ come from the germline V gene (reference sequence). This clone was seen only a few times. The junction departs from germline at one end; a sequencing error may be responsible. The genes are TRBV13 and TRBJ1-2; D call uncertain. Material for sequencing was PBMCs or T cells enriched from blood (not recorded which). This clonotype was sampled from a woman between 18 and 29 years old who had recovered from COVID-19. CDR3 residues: CASTLVRGLSNNYGYTF. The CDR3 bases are TGTGCCAGCACCTTAGTACGAGGGTTATCTAACAACTATGGCTACACCTTC.